The 6 T cell receptor beta chains presented below share a single source sample, sequenced in a study of blood T cell repertoires in COVID-19. Some clones are missing from TCRdb's copy, which holds only in-frame ones; the method was immunoSEQ multiplex PCR. Among about 220,000 clones listed, approximately 80% were seen once. The sequencing input was PBMCs or T cells enriched from blood (not recorded which). The receptors were sampled from a woman aged 55-69 years who had recovered from COVID-19.

The V call is TRBV4-3, the J call TRBJ1-3, with D tentatively TRBD1 (5 bases). There are 16 residues in the CDR3. V lost 0 bases, J lost 1 base, and 10 bases lay in between. Looked up from germline, CDR1 is LGHNA and CDR2 is YSLEER. The DNA of the CDR3 is TGCGCCAGCAGCCAAGACAGCCCAGGGTCTGGAAACACCATATATTTT. This sequence encodes CASSQDSPGSGNTIYF.

The genes are TRBV5-6 and TRBJ2-7; 8 bases align to TRBD1. This CDR3 is 12 amino acids long. The ends lost 7 bases at V and 9 bases at J; junction bases unmatched: 9. Looked up from germline, CDR1 is SGHDT and CDR2 is YYEEEE. This CDR3 reads CASHRTGWRQYF. CDR3 coding DNA: TGTGCCAGCCACAGGACAGGGTGGCGGCAGTACTTC.

The CDR3 sequence is CASRRGVGFSGNTIYF. DNA for the CDR3: TGTGCCAGCCGACGGGGGGTAGGGTTCTCTGGAAACACCATATATTTT. The chain combines TRBV7-9 with TRBJ1-3, with D tentatively TRBD1 (5 bases). Germline V gene data show CDR1 as SEHNR and CDR2 as FQNEAQ (reference sequence). The CDR3 is made up of 16 amino acids. Trimming took 8 bases from V and 0 from J, leaving 17 bases between them.

The CDR3 loop reads CASSECGTIYEQYF. For the CDR3, the DNA is TGCGCCAGCAGTGAATGCGGGACGATCTACGAGCAGTACTTC. The chain combines TRBV10-1 with TRBJ2-7, with D perhaps matching TRBD2 (6 bases). V was shortened by 3 bases and J by 3 bases, with 12 bases between the two germline ends. The CDR3 length is 14 residues. Germline CDR1 and CDR2: WNHNN and SYGVQD (reference sequence).

The rearrangement uses TRBV5-1 and TRBJ1-1; D is possibly TRBD1 (5 bases). This CDR3 contains 12 residues. Germline V gene sequence: CDR1 SGHRS, CDR2 YFSETQ. The ends were cut back, 0 bases at V and 8 bases at J, with 8 bases in the middle. The DNA of the CDR3 is TGCGCCAGCAGCTTGGGGGCAGGGGAAGCTTTCTTT. Translation: CASSLGAGEAFF. Using reference TRBV5-1 and TRBJ1-1 for the parts outside the CDR3, the full variable domain is KAGVTQTPRYLIKTRGQQVTLSCSPISGHRSVSWYQQTPGQGLQFLFEYFSETQRNKGNFPGRFSGRQFSNSRSEMNVSTLELGDSALYLCASSLGAGEAFFGQGTRLTVV.

The chain is built from TRBV19 and TRBJ1-6, with 7 bases that match TRBD1. Trimming at V came to 5 bases and at J to 9 bases, leaving 7 bases not matched to a gene. This CDR3 spans 14 amino acids. The germline gives CDR1 LNHDA, CDR2 SQIVND (reference sequence). The CDR3 sequence: CASSPRTGASPLHF. The CDR3 DNA is TGTGCCAGTAGTCCGAGGACAGGCGCTTCACCCCTCCACTTT. Combining the CDR3 with reference TRBV19 and TRBJ1-6 gives the whole variable domain DGGITQSPKYLFRKEGQNVTLSCEQNLNHDAMYWYRQDPGQGLRLIYYSQIVNDFQKGDIAEGYSVSREKKESFPLTVTSAQKNPTAFYLCASSPRTGASPLHFGNGTRLTVT.